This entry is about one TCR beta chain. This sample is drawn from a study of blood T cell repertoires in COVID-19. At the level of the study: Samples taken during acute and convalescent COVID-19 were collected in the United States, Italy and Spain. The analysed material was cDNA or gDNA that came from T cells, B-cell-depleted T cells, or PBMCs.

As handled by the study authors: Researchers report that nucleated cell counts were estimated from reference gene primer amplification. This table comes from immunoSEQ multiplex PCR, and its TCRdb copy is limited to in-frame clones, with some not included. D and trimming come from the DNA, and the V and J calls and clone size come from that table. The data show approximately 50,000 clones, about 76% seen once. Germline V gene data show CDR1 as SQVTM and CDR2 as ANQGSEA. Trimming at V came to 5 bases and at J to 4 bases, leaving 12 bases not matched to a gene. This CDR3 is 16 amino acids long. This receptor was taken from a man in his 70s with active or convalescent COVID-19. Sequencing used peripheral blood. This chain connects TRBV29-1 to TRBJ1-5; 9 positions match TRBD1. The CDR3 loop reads CSVLVGTGIRNQPQHF. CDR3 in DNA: TGCAGCGTTCTTGTGGGGACAGGGATCAGGAATCAGCCCCAGCATTTT.